This T cell receptor beta chain was identified during a study of human T cells and chemical hapten exposure. TCRdb re-analysed the RACE reads in MiXCR, keeping a single row per CDR3 protein. The profile shows over 85,000 distinct CDR3 sequences, 8.5% to 9% of them singletons. As to time point: healthy volunteer bleed at 2 weeks. Unseparated into fractions, whole blood served as the source from which total RNA was extracted. This clonotype was counted only a few times. Germline V gene sequence: CDR1 MDHEN, CDR2 SYDVKM. Trimming cost V 6 bases and J 3 bases, with 18 bases left between them. The CDR3 runs 15 residues.

The receptor comes from a female donor in good health. Some clones in this sample may be carry-over from other donors' samples. The V gene is TRBV28, the J gene TRBJ2-7; possible D gene TRBD1, 6 bases. The sequencing input was whole blood. CDR3 sequence: CASSPYKGQLYEQYF. The CDR3 region has the DNA TGTGCCAGCAGCCCCTATAAGGGACAACTCTACGAGCAGTACTTC.